The clone carrying this TCR beta chain appeared once. The antigen remains undetermined. The data stem from a study of cytomegalovirus exposure and HLA in healthy donors. Broader study findings: A later analysis reportedly found that, within productive TCRs, an Asian-associated ancestry cluster had fewer N-insertions than the mean observed across the approximately 700 donors. Immune exposure data for these donors was limited to CMV serostatus. Most TCR sequences were rare, but some public TCRs occurred in many donors.

The germline V gene has CDR1 SGHDT and CDR2 YYEEEE. The CDR3 contains 14 residues. The V end lost 1 base, the J end lost 4 bases, and 12 bases lay between the germline ends. Donors counted as nominally healthy when sampled, yet unrecorded immune exposures were likely. The PCR made use of 60 Vbeta and 13 Jbeta primers. Using immunoSEQ multiplex PCR, the repertoire was profiled, and TCRdb retains in-frame clones only, with some absent. Of 120,000 to 150,000 clones detected, about 80% appear once; the ten largest clones hold approximately 2%. Sequenced: PBMCs. This receptor was obtained from a woman aged 40 to 55 in good health and CMV-seronegative. The genes are TRBV5-6 and TRBJ2-7; no reliable D call. CDR3 sequence: CASSLFEADYEQYF. In nucleotides, the CDR3 is TGTGCCAGCAGCTTGTTCGAGGCAGATTACGAGCAGTACTTC. Variable domain in full (rest from reference TRBV5-6 and TRBJ2-7): DAGVTQSPTHLIKTRGQQVTLRCSPKSGHDTVSWYQQALGQGPQFIFQYYEEEERQRGNFPDRFSGHQFPNYSSELNVNALLLGDSALYLCASSLFEADYEQYFGPGTRLTVT.